This T cell receptor (beta chain) was identified during a study of blood T cell repertoires in COVID-19. Sequencing used immunoSEQ multiplex PCR; TCRdb keeps in-frame clones, though not all of them. The sample gives about 200,000 clones, 80% to 85% of which show up once; around 21% is in the top ten. The CDR3 is made up of 13 amino acids. The V and J ends lost 4 bases and 4 bases respectively, with 10 bases between them. The germline gives CDR1 KGHSH, CDR2 LQKENI. Sequenced material: peripheral blood. The chain joins TRBV18 to TRBJ1-1, with a weak D call TRBD1 (6 bases). The clonotype comes from a human donor in a cohort sampled during active COVID-19. The DNA of the CDR3 is TGTGCCAGCTCACGCGGGGGCGGCACTGAAGCTTTCTTT. Translated, it gives CASSRGGGTEAFF.